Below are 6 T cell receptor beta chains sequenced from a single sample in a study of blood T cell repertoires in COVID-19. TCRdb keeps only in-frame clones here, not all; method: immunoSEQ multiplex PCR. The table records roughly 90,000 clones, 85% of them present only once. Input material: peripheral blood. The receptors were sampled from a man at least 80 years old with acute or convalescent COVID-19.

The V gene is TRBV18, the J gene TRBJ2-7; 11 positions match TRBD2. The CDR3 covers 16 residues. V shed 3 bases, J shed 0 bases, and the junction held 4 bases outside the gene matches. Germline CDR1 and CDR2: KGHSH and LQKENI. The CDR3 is CASSPVTSGSSYEQYF. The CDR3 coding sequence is TGTGCCAGCTCACCCGTAACTAGCGGGAGCTCCTACGAGCAGTACTTC.

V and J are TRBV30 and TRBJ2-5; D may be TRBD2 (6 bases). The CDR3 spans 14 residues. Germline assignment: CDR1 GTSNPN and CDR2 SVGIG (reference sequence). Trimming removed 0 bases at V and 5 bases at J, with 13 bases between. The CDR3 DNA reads TGTGCCTGGAGTGTAGGGACTCTATCCGAGACCCAGTACTTC. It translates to CAWSVGTLSETQYF.

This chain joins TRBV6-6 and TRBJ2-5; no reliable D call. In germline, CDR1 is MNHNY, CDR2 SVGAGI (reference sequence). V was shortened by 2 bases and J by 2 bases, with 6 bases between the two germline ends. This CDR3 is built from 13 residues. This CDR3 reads CASSYIVQETQYF. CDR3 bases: TGTGCCAGCAGTTACATAGTTCAAGAGACCCAGTACTTC.

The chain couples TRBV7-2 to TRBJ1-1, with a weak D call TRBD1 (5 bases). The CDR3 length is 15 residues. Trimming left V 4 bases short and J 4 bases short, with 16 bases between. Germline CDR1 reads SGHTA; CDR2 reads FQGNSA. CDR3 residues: CASSSPAGLGTEAFF. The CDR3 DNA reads TGTGCCAGCAGCTCCCCGGCAGGGTTGGGCACTGAAGCTTTCTTT.

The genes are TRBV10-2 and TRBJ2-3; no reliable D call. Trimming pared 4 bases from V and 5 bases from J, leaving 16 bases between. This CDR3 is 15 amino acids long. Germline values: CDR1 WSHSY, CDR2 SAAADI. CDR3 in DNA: TGCGCCAGCAGTGTCTCCGCGATGATGAGAGATACGCAGTATTTT. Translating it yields CASSVSAMMRDTQYF.

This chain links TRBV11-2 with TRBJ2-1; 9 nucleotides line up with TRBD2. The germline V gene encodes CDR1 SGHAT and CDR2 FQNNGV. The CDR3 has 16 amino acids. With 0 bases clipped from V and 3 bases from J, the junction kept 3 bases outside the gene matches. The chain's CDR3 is CASSLDRTSVYNEQFF. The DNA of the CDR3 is TGTGCCAGCAGCTTAGATCGGACTAGCGTCTACAATGAGCAGTTCTTC.